Shown below are 32 T cell receptor beta chains from a single sample sequenced in a study of shared clonotypes between healthy human individuals. The data were produced by immunoSEQ multiplex PCR, yet TCRdb's version contains in-frame clones alone and is incomplete. The top ten clones hold around a tenth of a sample with roughly 330,000 clones, roughly 70% of them seen once. The specimen sequenced was memory CD4+ T cells sorted from blood. Subset given: CD45RA-negative fraction. All receptors derive from a man younger than 45 in good health.

This chain links TRBV5-6 with TRBJ1-5; tentative D call: TRBD1 (6 bases). Germline lookup yields CDR1 SGHDT and CDR2 YYEEEE. The CDR3 totals 16 residues. V was trimmed by 0 bases and J by 0 bases, leaving 10 bases between them. This CDR3 reads CASSLARGLSNQPQHF. The DNA of the CDR3 is TGTGCCAGCAGCTTGGCTCGGGGGCTTAGCAATCAGCCCCAGCATTTT.

The CDR3 spells CASSPNPTEAFF. CDR3 bases: TGTGCCAGCAGCCCCAACCCCACTGAAGCTTTCTTT. The rearrangement links TRBV13 to TRBJ1-1; D gene unclear. The CDR3 extends over 12 amino acids. The germline gives CDR1 PRHDT, CDR2 FYEKMQ (reference sequence). V was cut by 5 bases and J by 4 bases, with 8 bases left in between.

The CDR3 DNA follows: TGTGCCATCAGTGAGTCGAAAGGGACAGGGGGCGCGATGAGAGATAAGCAGTACTTC. It yields the protein CAISESKGTGGAMRDKQYF. The chain employs TRBV10-3 and TRBJ2-7; 12 bases agree with TRBD1. V lost 0 bases, J lost 8 bases, and 17 bases stayed unmatched. There are 19 residues in the CDR3. Germline values: CDR1 ENHRY, CDR2 SYGVKD.

The chain employs TRBV18 and TRBJ2-5; 7 nucleotides align to TRBD1. The CDR3 covers 13 residues. Germline values: CDR1 KGHSH, CDR2 LQKENI. The V gene end was trimmed by 4 bases and the J gene end by 2 bases; junction bases not matched to a gene: 1. The DNA of the CDR3 is TGTGCCAGCTCACTGGGACAGCAAGAGACCCAGTACTTC. This gives the protein CASSLGQQETQYF.

V and J are TRBV2 and TRBJ2-3, with D uncertain. The V gene's germline CDR1 is SNHLY and CDR2 FYNNEI. This CDR3 contains 15 residues. Trimming removed 4 bases from V and 0 bases from J, with 11 bases in between. The CDR3 protein is CASSAPVLSTDTQYF. In nucleotides, the CDR3 is TGTGCCAGCAGTGCCCCGGTATTAAGCACAGATACGCAGTATTTT.

This clone was counted at least ten times. V and J are TRBV9 and TRBJ2-5; D might be TRBD1 or TRBD2, each matching 5 bases. V lost 3 bases and J 4 bases, leaving 19 bases between the germline ends. Germline loops: CDR1 SGDLS, CDR2 YYNGEE. The CDR3 spans 16 residues. Here the CDR3 reads CASSAHGLVGGETQYF. CDR3 nucleotides: TGTGCCAGCAGCGCCCACGGACTCGTTGGGGGAGAGACCCAGTACTTC.

V usage is TRBV2 and J usage is TRBJ2-1; 8 bases align to TRBD1. This CDR3 region has 15 residues. CDR1 is SNHLY, CDR2 FYNNEI, per germline. V lost 4 bases, J lost 0 bases, and 2 bases stayed unmatched. As DNA, the CDR3 is TGTGCCAGCAGTGTGGGGACAGGCTCCTACAATGAGCAGTTCTTC. Protein sequence: CASSVGTGSYNEQFF.

Written as DNA, the CDR3 is TGTGCCAGCAGTCTGAAGACAGGGGTGAACACTGAAGCTTTCTTT. Protein product: CASSLKTGVNTEAFF. V usage is TRBV27 and J usage is TRBJ1-1; 8 nucleotides align to TRBD1. The germline gives CDR1 MNHEY, CDR2 SMNVEV (reference sequence). The V gene end was trimmed by 5 bases and the J gene end by 0 bases; junction bases not matched to a gene: 5. This CDR3 has 15 amino acids.

This chain connects TRBV7-8 to TRBJ2-4; D is unresolved. Trimming took off 1 base at V and 2 bases at J, with 12 bases between the two ends. Germline lookup yields CDR1 SGHVS and CDR2 FQNEAQ. The CDR3 has 16 residues. CDR3 nucleotides: TGTGCCAGCAGCTTAGTGGGGTTACTAACCAAAAACATTCAGTACTTC. The encoded protein is CASSLVGLLTKNIQYF. Drawing the rest from reference TRBV7-8 and TRBJ2-4, the complete variable domain is GAGVSQSPRYKVAKRGQDVALRCDPISGHVSLFWYQQALGQGPEFLTYFQNEAQLDKSGLPSDRFFAERPEGSVSTLKIQRTQQEDSAVYLCASSLVGLLTKNIQYFGAGTRLSVL.

This clone has only a few counts. V usage is TRBV5-1 and J usage is TRBJ2-1; TRBD1 matches 9 bases. Germline CDR1 is SGHRS and CDR2 is YFSETQ. V was clipped by 3 bases and J by 6 bases; unmatched bases: 10. The CDR3 spans 16 residues. The CDR3 region is CASSSLPGQGSNEQFF. In DNA form, the CDR3 reads TGCGCCAGCAGCTCCCTTCCGGGACAGGGATCCAATGAGCAGTTCTTC.

This clone has only one observation. The V call is TRBV5-1, the J call TRBJ2-2, with 9 nucleotides matching TRBD1. This CDR3 comprises 15 residues. Looked up from germline, CDR1 is SGHRS and CDR2 is YFSETQ. The V and J ends lost 4 bases and 1 base, in that order; junction bases with no gene match: 2. As DNA, the CDR3 is TGCGCCAGCAGCCCGGGACAGGGGAACACCGGGGAGCTGTTTTTT. This gives the protein CASSPGQGNTGELFF.

This chain uses TRBV27 with TRBJ2-7, with unresolved D. The germline V gene encodes CDR1 MNHEY and CDR2 SMNVEV (reference sequence). The V gene lost 5 bases and the J gene lost 0 bases, with 14 bases spanning the gap. This CDR3 is built from 15 residues. DNA of the CDR3: TGTGCCAGCAGTCTAGGGCGGTATAGCTCCTACGAGCAGTACTTC. It translates to CASSLGRYSSYEQYF.

The chain has TRBV15 and TRBJ2-1; D ambiguous. Deletions cut 1 base from V and 7 bases from J, with 8 bases between. Germline V gives CDR1 LNHNV, CDR2 YYDKDF (reference sequence). This CDR3 is 13 amino acids long. The CDR3 nucleotides read TGTGCCACCAGCAGAGGGTTGGCGAATGAGCAGTTCTTC. It translates to CATSRGLANEQFF.

The chain combines TRBV2 with TRBJ1-4, with 7 bases that match TRBD1. J gave up 7 bases and V 1 base, and 6 bases lay outside the gene matches. Germline values: CDR1 SNHLY, CDR2 FYNNEI. This CDR3 comprises 15 residues. Here the CDR3 DNA reads TGTGCCAGCAGTGAAGGGACAGGCGCAGGTGAAAAACTGTTTTTT. Its protein is CASSEGTGAGEKLFF. The full variable domain, with the rest looked up from reference TRBV2 and TRBJ1-4, is EPEVTQTPSHQVTQMGQEVILRCVPISNHLYFYWYRQILGQKVEFLVSFYNNEISEKSEIFDDQFSVERPDGSNFTLKIRSTKLEDSAMYFCASSEGTGAGEKLFFGSGTQLSVL.

Notes on this clone: A single base is all that separates this from a far larger clone, so a read error is likely. The CDR3 sequence: CASSLGGAFF. Written as DNA, the CDR3 is TGTGCCAGCAGCTTGGGGGGAGCTTTCTTT. V is TRBV7-9 and J is TRBJ1-1, with a tentative D call TRBD1 (5 bases). The CDR3 is 10 residues long. The V gene's germline CDR1 is SEHNR and CDR2 FQNEAQ (reference sequence). V was clipped by 3 bases and J by 10 bases, with 6 bases between them.

The chain couples TRBV6-4 to TRBJ1-1; maybe TRBD1 (5 bases). The V end was cut by 2 bases, the J end by 9 bases, with 10 bases between. Per germline, CDR1 MRHNA and CDR2 SNTAGT. The CDR3 consists of 12 residues. DNA for the CDR3: TGTGCCAGCAGTGACGGGGGTACTAAAGCTTTCTTT. Translation gives CASSDGGTKAFF.

V and J are TRBV7-2 and TRBJ2-2; 9 nucleotides match TRBD2. Germline loops: CDR1 SGHTA, CDR2 FQGNSA. The length of the CDR3 is 17 residues. V shed 5 bases and J 5 bases; nucleotides not matched to a gene: 12. CDR3 amino acids: CASSPRGAGGYTGELFF. The CDR3 DNA follows: TGTGCCAGCAGCCCGCGAGGAGCGGGAGGTTATACCGGGGAGCTGTTTTTT.

The chain recombines TRBV19 with TRBJ2-7, with TRBD2 identical over 10 bases. With V trimmed by 3 bases and J by 7 bases, 15 bases remained unmatched. Germline V gene sequence: CDR1 LNHDA, CDR2 SQIVND (reference sequence). The CDR3 runs to 17 residues. The CDR3 region is CASSIIASGSLLREQYF. CDR3 sequence (DNA): TGTGCCAGTAGTATCATCGCTAGCGGGAGTCTCTTGAGGGAGCAGTACTTC.

The J gene is TRBJ2-7, the V gene TRBV18; 9 bases match TRBD1. Trimming at V came to 3 bases and at J to 6 bases, leaving 6 bases not matched to a gene. The CDR3 is 14 residues long. Germline loops: CDR1 KGHSH, CDR2 LQKENI. CDR3 coding DNA: TGTGCCAGCTCACCGGACTGGACAGGGGTCGAGCAGTACTTC. It specifies CASSPDWTGVEQYF.

This CDR3 is CASSDGSGRYEQYF. In DNA form, the CDR3 reads TGTGCCAGCAGCGACGGCAGCGGGAGGTACGAGCAGTACTTC. The chain has TRBV5-4 and TRBJ2-7; TRBD2 matches 9 bases. Per the germline V gene, CDR1 is SGHNT and CDR2 is YYREEE (reference sequence). Losses at the gene ends were 4 bases for V and 4 bases for J; bases not matched to a gene: 6. This CDR3 contains 14 residues.

The chain is built from TRBV27 and TRBJ2-2; 8 bases fit TRBD1. Germline V gives CDR1 MNHEY, CDR2 SMNVEV (reference sequence). The CDR3 loop spans 21 amino acids. V dropped 2 bases and J dropped 3; count of bases not matched to a gene: 20. CDR3 loop: CASSLNFGRGLVKRDTGELFF. The CDR3 bases are TGTGCCAGCAGTTTAAATTTCGGCAGGGGGCTAGTCAAGCGGGACACCGGGGAGCTGTTTTTT.

The rearrangement links TRBV27 to TRBJ2-1; the match to TRBD2 covers 9 bases. Unmatched junction bases numbered 22, after V lost 6 bases and J lost 7 bases. Germline lookup yields CDR1 MNHEY and CDR2 SMNVEV (reference sequence). The CDR3 spans 19 residues. CDR3 sequence reads: CASRNKPPGGTSFRNEQFF. CDR3 nucleotide sequence: TGTGCCAGCAGAAACAAACCGCCCGGCGGGACTAGCTTTCGTAATGAGCAGTTCTTC.

This clone occurred once. The chain joins TRBV5-1 to TRBJ2-3, with D unclear. V gave up 0 bases and J gave up 1 base, with 12 bases separating them. Germline lookup yields CDR1 SGHRS and CDR2 YFSETQ. CDR3 length equals 16 residues. The CDR3 DNA reads TGCGCCAGCAGCTTGGAACCACAATATGGCACAGATACGCAGTATTTT. It translates to CASSLEPQYGTDTQYF.

This chain connects TRBV11-3 to TRBJ2-1, with 11 bases fitting TRBD2. The CDR3 totals 15 residues. The V gene's germline CDR1 is SGHNT and CDR2 YENEEA. The V gene end was trimmed by 5 bases and the J gene end by 3 bases; junction bases not matched to a gene: 3. DNA of the CDR3: TGTGCCAGCAGCCGTAGCGGGAGGGGCTACAATGAGCAGTTCTTC. Encoded protein: CASSRSGRGYNEQFF.

The chain is built from TRBV7-3 and TRBJ1-1; D may be TRBD1 (5 bases). The germline V and J ends were trimmed by 5 bases and 1 base, with 8 bases remaining between them. This CDR3 region has 13 residues. Germline CDR1 reads SGHTA; CDR2 reads FQGTGA. The CDR3 nucleotides are TGTGCCAGCAGCCGGGGCAAGAACACTGAAGCTTTCTTT. It encodes CASSRGKNTEAFF. The variable domain in full, completed from reference TRBV7-3 and TRBJ1-1, reads GAGVSQTPSNKVTEKGKYVELRCDPISGHTALYWYRQSLGQGPEFLIYFQGTGAADDSGLPNDRFFAVRPEGSVSTLKIQRTERGDSAVYLCASSRGKNTEAFFGQGTRLTVV.

V usage is TRBV14 and J usage is TRBJ1-6, with D uncertain. V lost 2 bases, J lost 0 bases, and 8 bases lay in between. Germline V gene data show CDR1 as SGHDN and CDR2 as FVKESK. This CDR3 comprises 16 residues. CDR3 in amino acids: CASSQRTRSYNSPLHF. Written as DNA, the CDR3 is TGTGCCAGCAGCCAACGGACCCGCTCCTATAATTCACCCCTCCACTTT.

This clone was observed once. The chain joins TRBV5-4 to TRBJ1-1; D not resolved. V lost 2 bases and J 3 bases, leaving 5 bases between the germline ends. Germline assignment: CDR1 SGHNT and CDR2 YYREEE (reference sequence). The CDR3 runs to 12 residues. The DNA for the CDR3 is TGTGCCAGCAGCTTTGACGACACTGAAGCTTTCTTT. Amino acid sequence: CASSFDDTEAFF.

This rearrangement joins TRBV7-3 to TRBJ2-1, with 7 nucleotides matching TRBD2. Looked up from germline, CDR1 is SGHTA and CDR2 is FQGTGA. The CDR3 length is 15 residues. V dropped 5 bases and J dropped 4; count of bases not matched to a gene: 8. CDR3 loop: CASSPGLGGYNEQFF. For the CDR3, the DNA is TGTGCCAGCAGCCCAGGACTAGGTGGTTACAATGAGCAGTTCTTC.

CDR3 sequence (DNA): TGCGCCAGCAGCTCCCGATGGATGGGGGAAGCTAATGAGCAGTTCTTC. Encoded protein: CASSSRWMGEANEQFF. This chain joins TRBV5-1 and TRBJ2-1; D could derive from TRBD1 or TRBD2 (5 bases each). The germline V and J ends were trimmed by 3 bases and 7 bases, with 20 bases remaining between them. The CDR3 loop spans 16 amino acids. In germline, CDR1 is SGHRS, CDR2 YFSETQ.

The chain has TRBV28 and TRBJ1-1; tentative D call: TRBD1 (5 bases). The CDR3 is 14 amino acids. The V end was cut by 8 bases, the J end by 2 bases, with 15 bases between. The germline CDR1 and CDR2 sequences are MDHEN and SYDVKM. The CDR3: CASGPGALNTEAFF. CDR3 sequence (DNA): TGTGCCAGCGGCCCCGGGGCGCTTAACACTGAAGCTTTCTTT.

The chain employs TRBV4-3 and TRBJ2-1; 9 positions match TRBD2. Germline V gene data show CDR1 as LGHNA and CDR2 as YSLEER. V shed 4 bases and J 7 bases; nucleotides not matched to a gene: 8. The CDR3 runs to 15 residues. The CDR3 is CASSPRAGGVNEQFF. CDR3 DNA sequence: TGCGCCAGCAGCCCCCGCGCGGGAGGGGTTAATGAGCAGTTCTTC.

The chain uses TRBV5-6 and TRBJ2-1; 9 nucleotides align to TRBD2. This CDR3 is 14 amino acids long. Unmatched junction bases numbered 6, after V lost 4 bases and J lost 7 bases. Germline loops: CDR1 SGHDT, CDR2 YYEEEE. CDR3 coding DNA: TGTGCCAGCAGCGCGGGAGGGACTATGAATGAGCAGTTCTTC. Amino acid sequence: CASSAGGTMNEQFF. The entire variable domain, with the rest obtained from reference TRBV5-6 and TRBJ2-1, is as follows: DAGVTQSPTHLIKTRGQQVTLRCSPKSGHDTVSWYQQALGQGPQFIFQYYEEEERQRGNFPDRFSGHQFPNYSSELNVNALLLGDSALYLCASSAGGTMNEQFFGPGTRLTVL.